This entry features one T cell receptor (beta chain) sequence. RNA transcripts gave rise to amplified TCR beta CDR3 regions. When the TCR CDR3 underwent first-round RT-PCR, the HTBI primer set was used. TCRdb reprocessed the multiplex PCR reads with MiXCR, giving one entry per CDR3 protein. The sample holds around 490,000 distinct CDR3 sequences, just under 20% seen once. This sample stems from a study of T cells in Graves' hyperthyroidism and ophthalmopathy. CDR1 is MNHEY and CDR2 is SVGEGT in the germline V gene. This CDR3 contains 15 residues. V lost 2 bases, J lost 6 bases, and 6 bases stayed unmatched.

The clonotype originates from a man in his forties with Graves' ophthalmopathy. The chain is built from TRBV6-2 or TRBV6-3 and TRBJ1-5, with 8 nucleotides matching TRBD1. The sequenced sample was blood. The CDR3 sequence: CASSYQGAQGQPQHF. DNA of the CDR3: TGTGCCAGCAGTTACCAGGGGGCGCAAGGTCAGCCCCAGCATTTT.